A selection of T cell receptor beta chains follows, all from one sample in a study of blood T cell repertoires in COVID-19. Only in-frame clones appear in the TCRdb table, and some are missing; sequencing was by immunoSEQ multiplex PCR. This sample has 140,000 or so clones, with 65% to 90% found just once. Sample: peripheral blood. The receptors here all came from a human donor in a cohort sampled during active COVID-19. Each CDR3 is given with its conserved first and last residue. A D gene is named only where the DNA matches it firmly. Clone size is given for some rows only: seen once, a few or many times, or a class if the clone is expanded.

abundance,j_gene,d_gene,v_gene,len,CDR3aa,CDR3nt
.,TRBJ1-2,.,TRBV6-5,12,CASRQDSYGYTF,TGTGCCAGCAGACAGGACAGCTATGGCTACACCTTC
.,TRBJ1-5,TRBD1,TRBV28,15,CASTIGTGDFQPQHF,TGTGCCAGCACGATAGGGACAGGGGATTTTCAGCCCCAGCATTTT
.,TRBJ1-5,.,TRBV7-2,15,CASSLRSGLDQPQHF,TGTGCCAGCAGCTTAAGGTCAGGGTTGGACCAGCCCCAGCATTTT
.,TRBJ2-5,.,TRBV27,13,CASSLVAGVTQYF,TGTGCCAGCAGTTTAGTGGCCGGAGTGACCCAGTACTTC
.,TRBJ2-7,.,TRBV4-1,15,CASSESGLAPYEQYF,TGCGCCAGCAGCGAAAGTGGGCTAGCGCCCTACGAGCAGTACTTC
.,TRBJ2-1,.,TRBV28,17,CASSLLPQTSLGNEQFF,TGTGCCAGCAGTTTACTTCCCCAAACTAGTTTGGGCAATGAGCAGTTCTTC
.,TRBJ2-3,TRBD2,TRBV28,14,CASRRGSRTDTQYF,TGTGCCAGCAGACGCGGGAGCCGCACAGATACGCAGTATTTT
.,TRBJ1-6,.,TRBV3-1/TRBV3-2,16,CASSPPAGGHNSPLHF,TGTGCCAGCAGCCCCCCCGCCGGGGGGCATAATTCACCCCTCCACTTT
few,TRBJ1-6,.,TRBV9,15,CASSVGDIHNSPLHF,TGTGCCAGCAGCGTAGGGGACATCCATAATTCACCCCTCCACTTT
.,TRBJ2-4,.,TRBV5-1,15,CASSNGDLAKNIQYF,TGCGCCAGCAGCAACGGGGACTTAGCCAAAAACATTCAGTACTTC
.,TRBJ2-7,TRBD2,TRBV28,13,CASSLGGEYEQYF,TGTGCCAGCAGTCTCGGGGGGGAATACGAGCAGTACTTC
once,TRBJ2-7,TRBD2,TRBV3-1/TRBV3-2,18,CASSQRLAFRGGSYEQYF,TGTGCCAGCAGCCAAAGACTAGCTTTCCGGGGGGGGAGCTACGAGCAGTACTTC
.,TRBJ1-6,.,TRBV6-2/TRBV6-3,13,CASSLSPDSPLHF,TGTGCCAGCAGTTTATCCCCTGATTCACCCCTCCACTTT
.,TRBJ1-2,.,TRBV5-4,12,CASSLTGYGYTF,TGTGCCAGCAGCTTGACAGGATATGGCTACACCTTC
once,TRBJ2-7,TRBD2,TRBV13,16,CASSHGPGLAGDEQYF,TGTGCCAGCAGTCACGGCCCGGGACTAGCGGGAGACGAGCAGTACTTC
few,TRBJ1-2,.,TRBV20-1,10,CSAEDYGYTF,TGCAGTGCTGAGGACTATGGCTACACCTTC
once,TRBJ1-5,TRBD1,TRBV7-2,14,CASSLVPGGQPQHF,TGTGCCAGCAGCTTAGTGCCAGGGGGTCAGCCCCAGCATTTT
.,TRBJ2-2,.,TRBV2,13,CASSEHNTGELFF,TGTGCCAGCAGTGAACATAACACCGGGGAGCTGTTTTTT
.,TRBJ2-7,TRBD2,TRBV7-2,17,CASSWPSGLAGDYEQYF,TGTGCCAGCAGCTGGCCCTCGGGACTAGCGGGAGACTACGAGCAGTACTTC
.,TRBJ2-5,.,TRBV7-9,14,CASSSTLGAETQYF,TGTGCCAGCAGCTCGACACTGGGAGCAGAGACCCAGTACTTC
once,TRBJ2-7,TRBD2,TRBV7-2,16,CASSLRASGSSYEQYF,TGTGCCAGCAGCCTCCGGGCTAGCGGAAGCTCCTACGAGCAGTACTTC
.,TRBJ2-1,TRBD2,TRBV7-2,16,CASSSRGTSGYNEQFF,TGTGCCAGCAGCTCCCGAGGGACTAGCGGTTACAATGAGCAGTTCTTC
.,TRBJ1-1,.,TRBV5-1,14,CASLGPIGNTEAFF,TGCGCCAGCCTGGGCCCAATCGGGAACACTGAAGCTTTCTTT
.,TRBJ2-1,.,TRBV5-8,15,CASSLEQGGHNEQFF,TGTGCCAGCAGCTTGGAACAGGGTGGACACAATGAGCAGTTCTTC
.,TRBJ2-7,.,TRBV24-1,13,CATNEAGGGEQYF,TGTGCCACCAATGAGGCAGGGGGAGGTGAGCAGTACTTC
.,TRBJ2-3,.,TRBV6-4,15,CASSDSPKFTDTQYF,TGTGCCAGCAGTGACTCCCCCAAATTCACAGATACGCAGTATTTT
few,TRBJ2-1,TRBD2,TRBV7-9,15,CASSSLLAAYNEQFF,TGTGCCAGCAGCTCTCTACTAGCGGCCTACAATGAGCAGTTCTTC
.,TRBJ1-1,.,TRBV5-1,15,CASSISTELNTEAFF,TGCGCCAGCAGCATTTCGACAGAACTGAACACTGAAGCTTTCTTT
.,TRBJ2-7,TRBD2,TRBV10-3,15,CAISEGTSGSYEQYF,TGTGCCATCAGTGAGGGGACTAGCGGGAGCTACGAGCAGTACTTC
.,TRBJ2-6,TRBD1,TRBV7-3,18,CASSLMGSGGSGANVLTF,TGTGCCAGCAGCTTAATGGGGTCAGGGGGTTCTGGGGCCAACGTCCTGACTTTC
.,TRBJ1-1,TRBD1,TRBV9,16,CASSAARGRGYTEAFF,TGTGCCAGCAGCGCCGCGAGGGGGCGCGGGTACACTGAAGCTTTCTTT
.,TRBJ2-2,.,TRBV19,15,CASSKQTGNTGELFF,TGTGCCAGTAGTAAGCAGACAGGGAACACCGGGGAGCTGTTTTTT
.,TRBJ2-2,TRBD1,TRBV2,15,CASNPGQGGTGELFF,TGTGCCAGCAACCCGGGACAGGGAGGAACCGGGGAGCTGTTTTTT